The sequence of this T cell receptor (beta chain) was determined in a study of cytomegalovirus exposure and HLA in healthy donors. The PCR had 60 Vbeta and 13 Jbeta primers. The data were produced by immunoSEQ multiplex PCR, yet TCRdb's version contains in-frame clones alone and is incomplete. The sample has 140,000 to 150,000 clones. The CDR3 consists of 13 residues. Trimming removed 3 bases at V and 2 bases at J, with 7 bases between. Germline V gene data show CDR1 as SGHTA and CDR2 as FQGNSA. V and J are TRBV7-2 and TRBJ2-5; a possible D gene is TRBD2 (6 bases). The sample comprised PBMCs. The TCR sequence derives from a male donor in good health and CMV-seronegative. CDR3 residues: CASSFGGQETQYF. CDR3 in DNA: TGTGCCAGCAGCTTTGGAGGGCAAGAGACCCAGTACTTC.